Below, 7 T cell receptor beta chains from the same sample are listed, as sequenced in a study of CD8+ T cells in alopecia areata. cDNA prepared by RNA extraction and subsequent reverse transcription served as the template for sequencing. Repertoires were generated with immunoSEQ multiplex PCR, while TCRdb's copy carries only in-frame clones and drops some. The sample lists under 350,000 clones; 58% were seen once. Treatment reported: oral pan-JAK inhibitor, 5-10 mg twice daily. The sequencing here drew on CD4+ T cells sorted from blood, taken at week 24, from a patient treated with tofacitinib. These receptors were taken from a human donor with alopecia areata.

The V and J genes are TRBV5-1 and TRBJ2-5, with 11 bases fitting TRBD2. The CDR3 consists of 17 residues. CDR1 is SGHRS, CDR2 YFSETQ, per germline. Unmatched junction bases numbered 6, after V lost 0 bases and J lost 2 bases. The DNA of the CDR3 is TGCGCCAGCAGCTTGGGACTAGCGGGGAATCGACAAGAGACCCAGTACTTC. It translates to CASSLGLAGNRQETQYF.

The gene calls are TRBV9 and TRBJ2-7; D not resolved. The CDR3 has 14 residues. The V gene's germline CDR1 is SGDLS and CDR2 YYNGEE. The V gene lost 0 bases and the J gene lost 7 bases, with 14 bases spanning the gap. The CDR3 nucleotides are TGTGCCAGCAGCGTAGGTGGGCCGACTGGGGAGCAGTACTTC. Protein sequence: CASSVGGPTGEQYF.

The chain links TRBV4-2 to TRBJ2-3; no clear D. From germline, CDR1 is LGHNA and CDR2 YNFKEQ. With 1 base removed from V and 2 bases from J, the gap between germline ends came to 10 bases. The length of the CDR3 is 15 residues. This CDR3 is CASSQGIPPTDTQYF. Here the CDR3 DNA reads TGTGCCAGCAGCCAAGGTATACCCCCCACAGATACGCAGTATTTT.

The gene calls are TRBV4-3 and TRBJ2-1; 9 bases match TRBD1. The CDR3 extends over 15 amino acids. V was clipped by 4 bases and J by 9 bases; unmatched bases: 10. Germline V gives CDR1 LGHNA, CDR2 YSLEER. Here the CDR3 DNA reads TGCGCCAGCAGCCGGCTGGGGGACAGGGCAGGTGAGCAGTTCTTC. Protein product: CASSRLGDRAGEQFF.

This sequence joins TRBV9 and TRBJ1-2; a weak D match, TRBD1 (5 bases). CDR3 length: 12 residues. Per the germline V gene, CDR1 is SGDLS and CDR2 is YYNGEE. Trimming pared 3 bases from V and 5 bases from J, leaving 8 bases between. The CDR3 loop reads CASSAEGYGYTF. Written as DNA, the CDR3 is TGTGCCAGCAGCGCCGAGGGGTATGGCTACACCTTC.

This chain connects TRBV30 to TRBJ2-3; 13 bases fit TRBD2. The germline CDR1 and CDR2 sequences are GTSNPN and SVGIG (reference sequence). The CDR3 extends over 16 amino acids. V trimming: 0 bases; J trimming: 4 bases; junction bases outside the gene matches: 4. The CDR3 coding sequence is TGTGCCTGGAGTGTACTAGCGGGGGGGCCCGCAGATACGCAGTATTTT. It encodes CAWSVLAGGPADTQYF.

A single count supports this clone. The chain has TRBV6-5 and TRBJ1-5; D ambiguous. Between the trimmed V and J ends, which lost 6 bases and 10 bases, there was a span of 16 bases. This CDR3 spans 13 amino acids. The V gene's germline CDR1 is MNHEY and CDR2 SVGAGI. The CDR3 nucleotides read TGTGCCAGCAGCCTCCGGCAGGAGGGTCCCCAGCATTTT. This codes for CASSLRQEGPQHF.